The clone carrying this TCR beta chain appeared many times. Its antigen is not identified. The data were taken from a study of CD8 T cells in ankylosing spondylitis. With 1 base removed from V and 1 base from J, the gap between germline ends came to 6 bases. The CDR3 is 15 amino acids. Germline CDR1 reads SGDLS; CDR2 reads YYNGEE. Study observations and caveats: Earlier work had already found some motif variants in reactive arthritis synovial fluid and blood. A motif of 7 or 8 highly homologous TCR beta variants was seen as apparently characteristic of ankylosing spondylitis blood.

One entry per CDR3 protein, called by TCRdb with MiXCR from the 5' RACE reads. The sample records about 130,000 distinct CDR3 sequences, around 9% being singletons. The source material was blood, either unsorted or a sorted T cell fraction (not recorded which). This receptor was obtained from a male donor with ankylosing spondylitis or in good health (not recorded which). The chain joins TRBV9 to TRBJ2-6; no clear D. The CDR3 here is CASSVYGSGANVLTF. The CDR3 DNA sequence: TGTGCCAGCAGCGTATACGGTTCTGGGGCCAACGTCCTGACTTTC.